This record concerns one TCR beta chain sequence. The antigen this receptor binds is unknown. No per-base quality is available; no much larger clone lies one base away. Other DNA sequences from this sample encode an identical CDR3 as well. The cohort consisted of some 730 healthy bone marrow donors. All cohort members were sampled while nominally healthy, although unrecorded immune exposures were likely present. The donor tested CMV seropositive, placing the donor among the 289 seropositive members of the cohort. Every donor gave a peripheral blood sample, and the peripheral blood mononuclear cells from that sample were used for TCR beta sequencing. Genomic DNA was extracted from the blood cell samples with the Qiagen DNeasy Blood Extraction Kit. The CDR3 has 17 amino acids, counting the end cysteine and phenylalanine. Solely the CDR3 DNA is kept, with 51 bases framed from the first base. Taken from the germline V gene, the CDR1 and CDR2 loops are SGHDT and YYEEEE. The junction shows trimming of 0 bases on V and 4 bases on J, and the gene matches do not reach 5 bases of it.

This sample is drawn from a study of cytomegalovirus exposure and HLA in healthy donors (dated by TCRdb to the late 2010s). At the level of the whole study: An earlier analysis of approximately 600 of the donors reported 250 to 350 Gb of sequence data and some 120 million unique TCR beta sequences from 150 million to 200 million T cells. All discovery cohort repertoires had been generated on a single sequencing platform. A few DR-DQ haplotypes were treated as single units for association and clustering because of strong linkage in the cohort. The study combined high-throughput TCR immunosequencing, statistical association of individual TCRs with disease status, and machine learning to predict cytomegalovirus infection status. Typing coverage varied by locus: roughly 629-640 donors for A, B, C, DRB1 and DQB1; more than 500 for DQA1; nearly 610 for DPA1; under 490 for DPB1. Rather than drawing on any new phenotypic data, the later analysis identified candidate immune exposures from TCR beta sequences and the way those sequences occurred across donors. The study was designed to test whether signatures of past pathogen exposure could be identified by cataloging public T cell receptors. On average, roughly 240,000 unique TCR beta nucleotide sequences were sequenced per donor among about 400 genotyped donors of the cohort, with 15% to 20% of those sequences being non-productive. Genome-wide SNP genotypes for about 55% of the 666 donors were used in a later genetic analysis, which treated that subset as a discovery cohort. Besides the first cohort of around 700 subjects, a separate validation cohort made up of some 110 different subjects was used. Approximately 310 gigabases of sequencing data and approximately 85 million unique TCR sequences were included in an early release covering about 700 HLA-typed donors. A later analysis re-analyzed previously published TCR beta repertoires from approximately 670 donors and added high-resolution HLA genotyping to study TCR occurrence patterns. Of the roughly 400 genotyped donors, roughly 85% fell in the genetic ancestry cluster associated with self-reported Caucasian donors. Class I and class II HLA loci were covered by the typing at four-digit resolution. Alongside the repertoire data, information on donor age, sex, ethnicity and CMV serostatus was compiled. An earlier analysis of some 500 of the donors used high-throughput TCR beta sequencing to judge whether each TCR beta V gene segment behaved as functional or pseudogenic. The study profiled the T cell repertoires of 500 to 800 subjects by immunosequencing and related them to cytomegalovirus serostatus. The research as a whole found: A further reported finding was that TCR beta sequences accurately predicted the HLA-A and HLA-B alleles for most subjects in the first cohort. Most CMV-associated TCR beta chains appeared to be HLA-restricted in a later analysis, and the HLA associations seemed to be driven largely by CMV exposure. Because the 87-base-pair reads could not distinguish some IMGT-functional V segments, including TRBV6-2 and TRBV6-3, those segments were excluded. An earlier analysis of approximately 500 of the donors showed that most TCR beta V segments appeared in productive rearrangements either about 87% or about 30% of the time, which broadly matched IMGT annotations. In vitro tests confirmed that a few of the cytomegalovirus-associated TCR beta chains recognize cytomegalovirus antigens. Most TCR sequences were seen in very few donors, while some public TCRs were found in many individuals. In a later genetic analysis, fewer N-insertions in productive TCRs were reported among donors in an Asian-associated ancestry cluster than the roughly 700-donor mean. In a later analysis, HLA-associated TCR beta chains showed more clonal expansion and lower generation probabilities than non-associated chains that were equally common. HLA typing was unavailable for some donors at each locus, so association tests used only the typed subset. In a later analysis, 15,000 to 20,000 TCR beta sequences were associated with specific HLA alleles at a false discovery rate of 0.05. In the study, roughly 160 TCR beta chains were listed as associated with cytomegalovirus. This cohort had only TCR beta chains sequenced, and the lack of alpha or paired-chain data limited which features could be detected. The authors suggested that the approach could potentially be extended to other disease states and immunological phenotypes. Because counts were too low, seventeen rarely observed V segments, including chromosome 9 orphons, were excluded from the earlier analysis of 587 of the donors. Roughly uniform sequencing depth across donors was assumed in presence/absence analyses, although this assumption may not hold. Assigning TCR associations to individual alleles was difficult when HLA alleles, especially DR and DQ, strongly co-occurred. Immune exposure information for the cohort was limited to CMV serostatus. A later genetic analysis associated a missense DCLRE1C variant with V-gene and J-gene trimming of TCR beta chains, and an independent cohort replicated the association. The classifier was reported to diagnose cytomegalovirus status with high specificity and sensitivity in both the original and validation cohorts. In a later analysis, TCR association rates were found to vary across HLA loci, with the most associated TCRs seen for DRB1 alleles and the fewest for HLA-C alleles. A cluster of highly shared sequence variants was judged likely to be a technical artifact of the sequencing pipeline. Correlated functional status among segregating V segments might reflect linkage disequilibrium, but an unknown experimental factor could not be ruled out. In a later analysis, several top co-occurrence clusters were reported to appear linked to parvovirus B19, influenza, CMV and Epstein-Barr virus.

Library generation was performed with the immunoSEQ multiplex PCR assay. For the multiplex PCR, a mixture combining 60 forward primers for TCR Vbeta segments and 13 reverse primers for TCR Jbeta segments was used. The CDR3 region of rearranged TCR beta genes was amplified from genomic DNA by a multiplex PCR assay. Amplified TCR beta libraries were sequenced as 87-base-pair reads on the Illumina HiSeq System. In the source study's methods: Across the 666 repertoires, a later analysis counted tens of millions of unique TCR beta chains, roughly 11 million of which were shared by at least two donors. A nearest-neighbor algorithm error-corrected the raw reads and collapsed the reads into unique sequences, merging closely related sequences to remove PCR and sequencing errors. Alignment of CDR3 sequences to IMGT reference sequences was used to assign V, D and J gene segments. For a sequence to be retained, at least a six-nucleotide match to both a V gene segment and a J gene segment was required. A rearrangement was called productive if the CDR3 had no stop codons and remained in frame with V and J, and every other rearrangement was called non-productive. CDR3 was defined by IMGT convention, running from the second conserved V-encoded cysteine to the conserved J-encoded phenylalanine. The earlier analysis of fewer than 700 of the donors excluded sequences that lacked an unambiguous match to a single V gene segment. In an earlier analysis of a few hundred of the donors, V segments were called functional above 56.7% productive rearrangements and were called segregating when the between-donor standard deviation exceeded 5%. A statistical classification framework was built to diagnose cytomegalovirus status from the catalog of TCR beta chain sequences. V and J gene assignment, in a later analysis, came from comparing TCR nucleotide sequences with IMGT/GENE-DB human TR gene sequences. A later analysis assigned CDR3 sequences and most-parsimonious VDJ recombination scenarios with the TCRdist pipeline. In a later analysis, every TCR beta chain was defined by the combination of its CDR3 amino acid sequence and its V-gene family, and reads without a unique V-gene family were dropped. As a way to deal with suspected cross-contamination and a sequencing artifact, a later analysis dropped 640 or so nucleotide sequences that were highly shared and had low generation probability. In a later analysis, a clonal expansion index was calculated for each public chain from normalized within-repertoire ranks of inferred template counts. A later analysis computed generation probabilities with a VDJ recombination model fitted to out-of-frame rearrangements, and checked the results against IGoR. A later analysis scored TCR-TCR, TCR-HLA and TCR-CMV co-occurrence with hypergeometric tests, applying a repertoire-size bias correction to TCR pairs. False discovery rates were estimated in a later analysis by permuting HLA or CMV assignments 20 times. In a later analysis, co-occurring TCRs were grouped using DBSCAN, and TCRdist sequence similarity was added for clustering within HLA-allele-positive subsets. Co-occurrence clustering excluded repertoires with fewer than 30,000 or more than 120,000 public chains, plus five with anomalous nucleotide sharing. Entries here come from immuneACCESS through TCRdb and include only in-frame sequences with V and J called. Some clones fail to appear in such tables; in the studies checked, an unresolved V gene covers under half of the shortfall, and the cause of the remainder is unknown. V and J calls and clone size follow that table, whereas D and trimming were derived from the DNA. Here the sample has 90,000 to 150,000 clones; around 79% occur a single time. The ten top clones hold 2.5% to 3.5% of the sample.

The source is a woman in her 30s in good health and CMV-seropositive. Source material: PBMCs. The V and J segments used are TRBV5-6 and TRBJ2-1, with 12 bases in between that match TRBD2. The DNA is TGTGCCAGCAGCTTGGGATGGACTAGCGGGGTATACAATGAGCAGTTCTTC. This encodes CASSLGWTSGVYNEQFF.